These 30 T cell receptor beta chains were sequenced from one sample in a study of blood T cell repertoires in COVID-19. TCRdb's table, derived via immunoSEQ multiplex PCR, lists solely in-frame clones and lacks some. The sample consists of about 210,000 clones, around 92% of them appearing once. The sample consisted of peripheral blood. These receptors all stem from a man aged 30 to 45 with acute or convalescent COVID-19.

V is TRBV6-5 and J is TRBJ1-2; D is possibly TRBD1 (5 bases). Germline CDR1 and CDR2: MNHEY and SVGAGI. This CDR3 is 15 amino acids long. V lost 7 bases and J lost 5, with 20 bases in between. DNA for the CDR3: TGTGCCAGCACCGTACTCCCCGGGACTGCTTATGGCTACACCTTC. As protein: CASTVLPGTAYGYTF.

The chain has TRBV7-9 and TRBJ2-1, with 8 bases identical to TRBD2. The CDR3 extends over 12 amino acids. With V trimmed by 6 bases and J by 7 bases, 2 bases remained unmatched. Germline CDR1 reads SEHNR; CDR2 reads FQNEAQ (reference sequence). CDR3 DNA sequence: TGTGCCAGCAGGACTAGCGTGAATGAGCAGTTCTTC. It translates to CASRTSVNEQFF.

J is TRBJ1-1 and V is TRBV28; D remains ambiguous. V lost 6 bases and J 6 bases, leaving 23 bases between the germline ends. The CDR3 extends over 16 amino acids. From germline, CDR1 is MDHEN and CDR2 SYDVKM. The CDR3 sequence is CASRLRSGGYGAEAFF. CDR3 in DNA: TGTGCCAGCAGACTTAGGAGTGGAGGTTATGGTGCTGAAGCTTTCTTT.

The chain carries TRBV5-1 and TRBJ2-1, with TRBD2 identical over 9 bases. With V trimmed by 4 bases and J by 5 bases, 10 bases remained unmatched. The CDR3 loop spans 16 amino acids. Per germline, CDR1 SGHRS and CDR2 YFSETQ. CDR3 sequence (DNA): TGCGCCAGCAGCCTGGTTAGCGGGAGTACCCACAATGAGCAGTTCTTC. Translating gives CASSLVSGSTHNEQFF.

V gene TRBV9 combines with J gene TRBJ2-5; no definite D call. The V end lost 3 bases, the J end lost 2 bases, and 5 bases lay between the germline ends. Germline V gives CDR1 SGDLS, CDR2 YYNGEE. The CDR3 has 12 residues. The CDR3: CASSARQETQYF. CDR3 in DNA: TGTGCCAGCAGCGCGAGACAAGAGACCCAGTACTTC.

The gene calls are TRBV11-1 and TRBJ1-1; D not certain. From germline, CDR1 is SGHAT and CDR2 FQDESV (reference sequence). Trimming took off 1 base at V and 6 bases at J, with 12 bases between the two ends. This CDR3 has 14 residues. Here the CDR3 reads CASSLVSGSAEAFF. In DNA, the CDR3 is TGTGCCAGCAGCTTAGTATCCGGGAGCGCTGAAGCTTTCTTT. Supplemented by reference TRBV11-1 and TRBJ1-1, the full variable domain reads EAEVAQSPRYKITEKSQAVAFWCDPISGHATLYWYRQILGQGPELLVQFQDESVVDDSQLPKDRFSAERLKGVDSTLKIQPAELGDSAMYLCASSLVSGSAEAFFGQGTRLTVV.

The V gene is TRBV5-1, the J gene TRBJ2-1, with 9 bases fitting TRBD2. Germline loops: CDR1 SGHRS, CDR2 YFSETQ. The CDR3 is made up of 16 amino acids. The V gene end was trimmed by 4 bases and the J gene end by 8 bases; junction bases not matched to a gene: 13. This CDR3 is CASSHTAAGGPYEQFF. Written as DNA, the CDR3 is TGCGCCAGCAGCCACACAGCGGCGGGAGGGCCTTATGAGCAGTTCTTC.

This rearrangement joins TRBV28 to TRBJ2-7; 7 nucleotides match TRBD1. From germline, CDR1 is MDHEN and CDR2 SYDVKM. The CDR3 runs to 16 residues. V lost 7 bases and J lost 3; bases outside the gene matches: 15. CDR3 sequence reads: CASKLGPGTADYEQYF. DNA of the CDR3: TGTGCCAGCAAACTGGGACCCGGGACAGCAGACTACGAGCAGTACTTC.

The CDR3 sequence: CATSYLAGGAPFF. The DNA of the CDR3 is TGCGCCACCAGTTATCTAGCGGGAGGCGCCCCGTTCTTC. V gene TRBV5-1 combines with J gene TRBJ2-1, with 11 bases that match TRBD2. The V and J ends lost 9 bases and 15 bases, in that order; junction bases with no gene match: 14. This CDR3 contains 13 residues. CDR1 is SGHRS and CDR2 is YFSETQ in the germline V gene.

The chain employs TRBV5-1 and TRBJ1-6, with 10 nucleotides matching TRBD1. Germline V gene sequence: CDR1 SGHRS, CDR2 YFSETQ. The CDR3 length is 16 residues. After removal of 5 bases from V and 0 bases from J, the junction contained 2 bases not matched to a gene. The CDR3 region has the DNA TGCGCCAGCAGGGACAGGGGGAGCTCCTATAATTCACCCCTCCACTTT. Its protein is CASRDRGSSYNSPLHF.

This clone showed up just once. This chain joins TRBV19 and TRBJ1-5; tentatively, D is TRBD1 (5 bases). The CDR3 loop spans 15 amino acids. The ends were cut back, 10 bases at V and 4 bases at J, with 20 bases in the middle. CDR1 is LNHDA and CDR2 is SQIVND in the germline V gene (reference sequence). CDR3 protein: CATVGTEGLNQPQHF. The CDR3 nucleotides read TGTGCCACAGTGGGGACGGAGGGCTTAAATCAGCCCCAGCATTTT.

This chain connects TRBV11-3 to TRBJ2-1; TRBD2 matches at 13 bases. Losses at the gene ends were 1 base for V and 7 bases for J; bases not matched to a gene: 1. In germline, CDR1 is SGHNT, CDR2 YENEEA. The CDR3 consists of 15 residues. CDR3 loop: CASSLVTSGRNEQFF. CDR3 in DNA: TGTGCCAGCAGCTTAGTGACTAGCGGGAGGAATGAGCAGTTCTTC.

The genes are TRBV5-1 and TRBJ2-3, with 10 bases lining up with TRBD2. CDR1 is SGHRS, CDR2 YFSETQ, per germline. The CDR3 totals 17 residues. V trimming: 1 base; J trimming: 6 bases; junction bases outside the gene matches: 11. The CDR3 spells CASSLTPGLAGGDTQYF. In DNA form, the CDR3 reads TGCGCCAGCAGCTTGACCCCAGGGTTAGCGGGAGGTGATACGCAGTATTTT.

The chain links TRBV29-1 to TRBJ2-1, with TRBD2 identical over 15 bases. The V segment lost 0 bases and the J segment 9 bases; nucleotides outside the gene matches: 9. Looked up from germline, CDR1 is SQVTM and CDR2 is ANQGSEA. This CDR3 comprises 17 residues. The CDR3 loop reads CSVEESSAGLAGGEQFF. The CDR3 DNA sequence: TGCAGCGTTGAAGAGTCAAGTGCGGGACTAGCGGGAGGTGAGCAGTTCTTC.

This rearrangement joins TRBV11-1 to TRBJ1-1; tentative D call: TRBD1 (6 bases). The CDR3 is 14 amino acids. Germline CDR1 reads SGHAT; CDR2 reads FQDESV (reference sequence). V shed 5 bases and J shed 3 bases, with 13 bases lying between them. The CDR3 spells CASSPQGRDTEAFF. CDR3 in DNA: TGTGCCAGCAGCCCACAGGGTAGGGACACTGAAGCTTTCTTT. The full variable domain, rest sourced from reference TRBV11-1 and TRBJ1-1, is EAEVAQSPRYKITEKSQAVAFWCDPISGHATLYWYRQILGQGPELLVQFQDESVVDDSQLPKDRFSAERLKGVDSTLKIQPAELGDSAMYLCASSPQGRDTEAFFGQGTRLTVV.

The sample holds one count of this clone. The genes are TRBV5-1 and TRBJ2-1, with a weak D call TRBD2 (6 bases). Trimming stripped 7 bases from V and 3 bases from J, with 11 bases between. The germline V gene encodes CDR1 SGHRS and CDR2 YFSETQ. The CDR3 is 13 amino acids. Here the CDR3 DNA reads TGCGCCAGCGGGTGGGGAGGCTACAATGAGCAGTTCTTC. It yields the protein CASGWGGYNEQFF.

The J gene is TRBJ1-5, the V gene TRBV10-2; the D is unclear. CDR1 WSHSY and CDR2 SAAADI come from the germline V gene. This CDR3 comprises 15 residues. Trimming cost V 2 bases and J 0 bases, with 8 bases left between them. CDR3 nucleotides: TGCGCCAGCAGTGAGAGGAGCTATAGCAATCAGCCCCAGCATTTT. It codes for CASSERSYSNQPQHF.

V and J are TRBV7-8 and TRBJ1-1; 7 positions match TRBD1. The CDR3 sequence is 12 residues long. The germline gives CDR1 SGHVS, CDR2 FQNEAQ. With 5 bases clipped from V and 7 bases from J, the junction kept 4 bases outside the gene matches. CDR3 in DNA: TGTGCCAGCAGCCTTAGGGGGCTTGAAGCTTTCTTT. It specifies CASSLRGLEAFF.

This sequence joins TRBV2 and TRBJ1-6; possible D gene TRBD1, 6 bases. Trimming took off 7 bases at V and 6 bases at J, with 13 bases between the two ends. Germline CDR1 and CDR2: SNHLY and FYNNEI. The length of the CDR3 is 14 residues. The DNA for the CDR3 is TGTGCCAGCAAAAGGACAGCTTCTAATTCACCCCTCCACTTT. It specifies CASKRTASNSPLHF.

The V call is TRBV7-9, the J call TRBJ2-6; D is undetermined. This CDR3 spans 18 amino acids. The germline CDR1 and CDR2 sequences are SEHNR and FQNEAQ (reference sequence). V was trimmed by 8 bases and J by 3 bases, leaving 23 bases between them. The CDR3 here is CASVTERTMSYGANVLTF. The CDR3 DNA is TGTGCCAGCGTCACAGAACGAACCATGTCTTATGGGGCCAACGTCCTGACTTTC.

V gene TRBV7-9 combines with J gene TRBJ2-1; D gene unclear. The V gene's germline CDR1 is SEHNR and CDR2 FQNEAQ (reference sequence). There are 13 residues in the CDR3. V lost 3 bases and J lost 6, with 9 bases in between. The CDR3 here is CASSLRPINEQFF. In nucleotides, the CDR3 is TGTGCCAGCAGCTTGCGGCCCATCAATGAGCAGTTCTTC.

V gene TRBV7-9 combines with J gene TRBJ2-7; 7 nucleotides align to TRBD2. Per the germline V gene, CDR1 is SEHNR and CDR2 is FQNEAQ (reference sequence). With V trimmed by 7 bases and J by 6 bases, 15 bases remained unmatched. This CDR3 contains 15 residues. The DNA for the CDR3 is TGTGCCAGCATCCCCCTGGGGGGGGGTGCGGGCGAGCAGTACTTC. Translation gives CASIPLGGGAGEQYF.

This chain's CDR3 is CASTPAAGPYEQYF. The CDR3 nucleotides read TGTGCCAGCACGCCGGCAGCGGGACCATACGAGCAGTACTTC. V is TRBV2 and J is TRBJ2-7; 7 bases match TRBD2. Germline V gene lookup returns CDR1 SNHLY and CDR2 FYNNEI. The V gene end was trimmed by 7 bases and the J gene end by 4 bases; junction bases not matched to a gene: 10. The length of the CDR3 is 14 residues.

This chain connects TRBV27 to TRBJ1-6, with TRBD1 matching 7 bases. J was trimmed by 9 bases and V by 1 base; bases with no gene match: 12. The CDR3 extends over 17 amino acids. Germline loops: CDR1 MNHEY, CDR2 SMNVEV (reference sequence). CDR3 sequence (DNA): TGTGCCAGCAGTTTATTATTGTCAGGGGGTGAAGGTTCACCCCTCCACTTT. The encoded protein is CASSLLLSGGEGSPLHF.

The chain has TRBV7-9 and TRBJ1-2; D gene uncertain. This CDR3 is built from 13 residues. Trimming pared 0 bases from V and 6 bases from J, leaving 8 bases between. Germline assignment: CDR1 SEHNR and CDR2 FQNEAQ (reference sequence). CDR3 in amino acids: CASSLAQWDGYTF. Written as DNA, the CDR3 is TGTGCCAGCAGCTTAGCACAGTGGGATGGCTACACCTTC. The full variable domain, with the rest looked up from reference TRBV7-9 and TRBJ1-2, is DTGVSQNPRHKITKRGQNVTFRCDPISEHNRLYWYRQTLGQGPEFLTYFQNEAQLEKSRLLSDRFSAERPKGSFSTLEIQRTEQGDSAMYLCASSLAQWDGYTFGSGTRLTVV.

The V call is TRBV11-2, the J call TRBJ2-1; 12 positions agree with TRBD2. Germline V gene sequence: CDR1 SGHAT, CDR2 FQNNGV. The CDR3 runs 15 residues. J was trimmed by 7 bases and V by 3 bases; bases with no gene match: 4. In nucleotides, the CDR3 is TGTGCCAGCAGCTTGACTAGCGGGAGTGGAAATGAGCAGTTCTTC. It is translated as CASSLTSGSGNEQFF.

The chain combines TRBV27 with TRBJ1-6; perhaps TRBD1 as D (5 bases). Germline V gene lookup returns CDR1 MNHEY and CDR2 SMNVEV (reference sequence). Between the trimmed V and J ends, which lost 11 bases and 10 bases, there was a span of 18 bases. This CDR3 comprises 13 residues. CDR3 DNA sequence: TGTGCCGGGGCCGAAATCTTGGGGTCACCCCTCCACTTT. This sequence encodes CAGAEILGSPLHF.

The chain carries TRBV6-5 and TRBJ1-1; no reliable D call. The CDR3 loop spans 15 amino acids. Trimming took 2 bases from V and 4 from J, leaving 14 bases between them. In germline, CDR1 is MNHEY, CDR2 SVGAGI. In DNA, the CDR3 is TGTGCCAGCAGTTACCCCGGGAGGTGGGGCACTGAAGCTTTCTTT. Encoded protein: CASSYPGRWGTEAFF.

This rearrangement joins TRBV15 to TRBJ2-3, with 11 bases identical to TRBD2. This CDR3 region has 14 residues. In germline, CDR1 is LNHNV, CDR2 YYDKDF (reference sequence). V shed 3 bases and J 12 bases; nucleotides not matched to a gene: 8. DNA of the CDR3: TGTGCCACCAGCAGGTTAGGGACTAGCGGTTTCCAGTATTTT. Amino acid sequence: CATSRLGTSGFQYF.

The chain uses TRBV5-1 and TRBJ2-4; no definite D call. The germline CDR1 and CDR2 sequences are SGHRS and YFSETQ. V lost 5 bases and J 5 bases, leaving 17 bases between the germline ends. The CDR3 is 15 residues long. DNA of the CDR3: TGCGCCAGCAGAGAAGCCGGTCACTCCGAAAACATTCAGTACTTC. It specifies CASREAGHSENIQYF.